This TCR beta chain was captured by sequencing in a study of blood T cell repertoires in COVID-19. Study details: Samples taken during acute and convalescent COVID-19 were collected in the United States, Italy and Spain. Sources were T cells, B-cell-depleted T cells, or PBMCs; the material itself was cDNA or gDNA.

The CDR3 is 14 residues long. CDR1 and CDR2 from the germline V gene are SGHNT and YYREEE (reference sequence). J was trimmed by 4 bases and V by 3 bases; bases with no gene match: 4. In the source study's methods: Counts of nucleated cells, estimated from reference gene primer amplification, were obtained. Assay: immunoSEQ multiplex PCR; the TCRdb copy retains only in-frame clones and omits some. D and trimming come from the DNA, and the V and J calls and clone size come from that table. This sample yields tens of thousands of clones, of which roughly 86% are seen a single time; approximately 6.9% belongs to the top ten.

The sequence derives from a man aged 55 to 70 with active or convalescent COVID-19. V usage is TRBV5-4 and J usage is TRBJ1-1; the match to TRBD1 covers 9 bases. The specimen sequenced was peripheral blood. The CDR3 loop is CASSSGQGFTEAFF. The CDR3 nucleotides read TGTGCCAGCAGCTCGGGACAGGGATTCACTGAAGCTTTCTTT. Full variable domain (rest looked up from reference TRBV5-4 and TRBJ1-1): ETGVTQSPTHLIKTRGQQVTLRCSSQSGHNTVSWYQQALGQGPQFIFQYYREEENGRGNFPPRFSGLQFPNYSSELNVNALELDDSALYLCASSSGQGFTEAFFGQGTRLTVV.